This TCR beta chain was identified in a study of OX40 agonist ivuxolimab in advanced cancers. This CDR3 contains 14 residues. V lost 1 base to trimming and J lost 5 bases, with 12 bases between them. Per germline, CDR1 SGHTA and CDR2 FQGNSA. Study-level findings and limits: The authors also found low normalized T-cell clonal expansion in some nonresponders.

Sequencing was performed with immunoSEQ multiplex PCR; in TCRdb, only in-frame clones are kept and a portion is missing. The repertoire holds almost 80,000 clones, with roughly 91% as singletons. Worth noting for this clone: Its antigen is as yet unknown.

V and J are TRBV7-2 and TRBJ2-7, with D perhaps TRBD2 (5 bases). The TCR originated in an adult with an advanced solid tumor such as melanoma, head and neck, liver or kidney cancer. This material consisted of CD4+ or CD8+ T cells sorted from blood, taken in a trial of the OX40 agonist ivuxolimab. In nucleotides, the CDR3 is TGTGCCAGCAGCTTAGACCCGGGGAGACACGAGCAGTACTTC. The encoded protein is CASSLDPGRHEQYF.